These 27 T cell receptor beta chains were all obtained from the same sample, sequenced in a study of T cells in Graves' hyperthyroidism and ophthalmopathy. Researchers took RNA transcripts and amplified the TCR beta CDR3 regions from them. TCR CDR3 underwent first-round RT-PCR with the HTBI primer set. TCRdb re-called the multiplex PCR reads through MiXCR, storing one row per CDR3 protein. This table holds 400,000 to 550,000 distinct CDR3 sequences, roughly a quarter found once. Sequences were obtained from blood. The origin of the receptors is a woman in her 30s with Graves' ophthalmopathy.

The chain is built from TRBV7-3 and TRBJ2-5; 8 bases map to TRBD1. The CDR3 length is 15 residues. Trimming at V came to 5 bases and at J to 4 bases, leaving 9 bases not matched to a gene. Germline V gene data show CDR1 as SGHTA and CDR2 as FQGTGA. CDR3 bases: TGTGCCAGCAGCCCGCGAGCGGACAGGGCAGAGACCCAGTACTTC. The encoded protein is CASSPRADRAETQYF.

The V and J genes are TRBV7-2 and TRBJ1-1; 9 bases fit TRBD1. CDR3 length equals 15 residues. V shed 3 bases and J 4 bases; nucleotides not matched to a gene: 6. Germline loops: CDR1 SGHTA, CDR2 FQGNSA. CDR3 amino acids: CASSLGQGMSTEAFF. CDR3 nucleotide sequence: TGTGCCAGCAGCTTGGGACAGGGAATGAGCACTGAAGCTTTCTTT.

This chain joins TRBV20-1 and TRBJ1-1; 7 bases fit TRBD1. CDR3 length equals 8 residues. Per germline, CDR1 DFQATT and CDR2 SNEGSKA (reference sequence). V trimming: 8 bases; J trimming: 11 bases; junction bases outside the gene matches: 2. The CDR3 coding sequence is TGCAGTACAGGGGAGGCTTTCTTT. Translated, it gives CSTGEAFF.

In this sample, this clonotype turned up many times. The CDR3 spells CASSEGQVPPLHF. CDR3 sequence (DNA): TGTGCCAGCAGTGAAGGGCAGGTTCCACCCCTCCACTTT. The chain carries TRBV2 and TRBJ1-6; D not resolved. This CDR3 comprises 13 residues. Trimming took 1 base from V and 11 from J, leaving 9 bases between them. Per the germline V gene, CDR1 is SNHLY and CDR2 is FYNNEI.

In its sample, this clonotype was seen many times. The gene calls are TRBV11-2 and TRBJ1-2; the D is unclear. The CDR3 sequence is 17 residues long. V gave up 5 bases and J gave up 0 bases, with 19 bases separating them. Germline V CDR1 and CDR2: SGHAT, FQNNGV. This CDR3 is CASSRFPGGFPNYGYTF. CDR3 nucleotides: TGTGCCAGCAGCCGATTTCCGGGAGGGTTTCCTAACTATGGCTACACCTTC.

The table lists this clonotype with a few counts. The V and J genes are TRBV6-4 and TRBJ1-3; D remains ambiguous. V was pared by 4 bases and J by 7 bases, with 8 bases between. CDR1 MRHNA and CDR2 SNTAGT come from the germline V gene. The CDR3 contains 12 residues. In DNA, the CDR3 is TGTGCCAGCAGTGTGAAATTCAACACCATATATTTT. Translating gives CASSVKFNTIYF.

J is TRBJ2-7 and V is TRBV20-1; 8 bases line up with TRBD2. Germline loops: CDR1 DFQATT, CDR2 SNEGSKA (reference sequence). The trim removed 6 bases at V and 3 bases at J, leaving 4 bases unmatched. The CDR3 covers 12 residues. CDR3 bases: TGCAGTGCCAAACTAGCGGTCTACGAGCAGTACTTC. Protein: CSAKLAVYEQYF.

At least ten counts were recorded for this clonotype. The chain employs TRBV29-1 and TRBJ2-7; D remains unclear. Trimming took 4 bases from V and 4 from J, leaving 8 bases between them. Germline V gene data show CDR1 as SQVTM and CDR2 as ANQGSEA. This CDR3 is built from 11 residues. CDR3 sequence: CSVVSRYEQYF. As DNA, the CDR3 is TGCAGCGTTGTTTCGAGGTACGAGCAGTACTTC.

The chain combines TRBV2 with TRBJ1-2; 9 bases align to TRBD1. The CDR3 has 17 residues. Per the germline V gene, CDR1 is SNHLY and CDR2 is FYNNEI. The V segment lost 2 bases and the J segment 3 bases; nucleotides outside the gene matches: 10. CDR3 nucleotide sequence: TGTGCCAGCAGTGAACACCCGGGGACAGGGTCGTACTATGGCTACACCTTC. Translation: CASSEHPGTGSYYGYTF.

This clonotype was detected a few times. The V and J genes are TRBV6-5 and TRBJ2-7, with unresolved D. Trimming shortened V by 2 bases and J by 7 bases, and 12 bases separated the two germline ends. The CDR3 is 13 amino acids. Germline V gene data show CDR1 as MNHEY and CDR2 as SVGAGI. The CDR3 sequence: CASSYSPVLEQYF. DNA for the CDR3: TGTGCCAGCAGTTACAGCCCCGTTTTGGAGCAGTACTTC.

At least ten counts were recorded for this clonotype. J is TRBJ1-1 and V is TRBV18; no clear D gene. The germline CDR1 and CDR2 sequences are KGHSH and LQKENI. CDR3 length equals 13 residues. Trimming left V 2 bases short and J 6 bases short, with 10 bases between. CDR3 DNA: TGTGCCAGCTCACCAGAGGGTTTGGCTGAAGCTTTCTTT. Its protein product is CASSPEGLAEAFF.

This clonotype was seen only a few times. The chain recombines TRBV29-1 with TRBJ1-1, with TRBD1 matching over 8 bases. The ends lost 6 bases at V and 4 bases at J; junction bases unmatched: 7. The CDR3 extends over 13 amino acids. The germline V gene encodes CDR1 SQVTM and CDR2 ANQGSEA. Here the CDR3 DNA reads TGCAGCGTGACACAGGGGGGCGGCACTGAAGCTTTCTTT. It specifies CSVTQGGGTEAFF.

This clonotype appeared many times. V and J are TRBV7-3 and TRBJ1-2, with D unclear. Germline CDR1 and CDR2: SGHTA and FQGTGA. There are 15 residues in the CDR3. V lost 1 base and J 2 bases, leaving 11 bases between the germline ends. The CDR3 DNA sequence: TGTGCCAGCAGCTTAAGTGCGGGCCTAAACTATGGCTACACCTTC. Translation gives CASSLSAGLNYGYTF.

CDR3 sequence: CASSSGQGDTEAFF. The CDR3 DNA is TGTGCCAGCAGCAGTGGACAGGGCGACACTGAAGCTTTCTTT. The chain carries TRBV5-4 and TRBJ1-1; 8 bases fit TRBD1. The CDR3 contains 14 residues. V was pared by 4 bases and J by 3 bases, with 5 bases of the junction left unmatched. Germline CDR1 SGHNT, CDR2 YYREEE (reference sequence).

CDR3 sequence (DNA): TGTGCCAGCAGTTACCAGGTCCCGAACACCGGGGAGCTGTTTTTT. Its protein product is CASSYQVPNTGELFF. The gene calls are TRBV6-5 and TRBJ2-2; no clear D. This CDR3 spans 15 amino acids. V was shortened by 2 bases and J by 0 bases, with 7 bases between the two germline ends. From germline, CDR1 is MNHEY and CDR2 SVGAGI.

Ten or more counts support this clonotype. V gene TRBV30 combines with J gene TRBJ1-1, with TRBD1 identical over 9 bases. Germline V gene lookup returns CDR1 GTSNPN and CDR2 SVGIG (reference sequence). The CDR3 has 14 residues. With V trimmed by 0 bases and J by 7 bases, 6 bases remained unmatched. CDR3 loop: CAWSVTGQGIEAFF. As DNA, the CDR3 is TGTGCCTGGAGTGTAACGGGACAGGGAATTGAAGCTTTCTTT.

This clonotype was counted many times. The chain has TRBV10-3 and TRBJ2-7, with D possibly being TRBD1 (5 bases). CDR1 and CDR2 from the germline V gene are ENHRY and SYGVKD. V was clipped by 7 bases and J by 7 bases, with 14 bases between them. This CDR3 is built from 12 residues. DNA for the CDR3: TGTGCCATCAAGGGGCTAGGGGTTGAGCAGTACTTC. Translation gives CAIKGLGVEQYF.

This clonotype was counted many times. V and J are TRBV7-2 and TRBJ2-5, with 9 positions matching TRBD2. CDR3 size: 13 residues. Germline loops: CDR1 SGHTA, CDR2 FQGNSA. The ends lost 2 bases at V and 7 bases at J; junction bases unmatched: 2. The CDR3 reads CASSLTLAGTQYF. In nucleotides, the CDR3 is TGTGCCAGCAGCTTAACACTAGCGGGGACCCAGTACTTC.

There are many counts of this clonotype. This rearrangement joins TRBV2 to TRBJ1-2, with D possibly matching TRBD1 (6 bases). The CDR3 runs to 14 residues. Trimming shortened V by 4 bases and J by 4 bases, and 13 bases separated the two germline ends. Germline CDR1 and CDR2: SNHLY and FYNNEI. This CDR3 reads CASSGRQGSYGYTF. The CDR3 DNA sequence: TGTGCCAGCAGTGGACGGCAGGGGAGCTATGGCTACACCTTC.

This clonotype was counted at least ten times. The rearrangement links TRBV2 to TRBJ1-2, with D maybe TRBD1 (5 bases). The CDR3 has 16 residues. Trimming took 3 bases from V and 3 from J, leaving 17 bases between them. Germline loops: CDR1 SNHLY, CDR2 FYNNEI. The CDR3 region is CASSDPGAASHYGYTF. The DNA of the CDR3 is TGTGCCAGCAGTGATCCCGGGGCAGCATCCCACTATGGCTACACCTTC. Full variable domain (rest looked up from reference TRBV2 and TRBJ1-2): EPEVTQTPSHQVTQMGQEVILRCVPISNHLYFYWYRQILGQKVEFLVSFYNNEISEKSEIFDDQFSVERPDGSNFTLKIRSTKLEDSAMYFCASSDPGAASHYGYTFGSGTRLTVV.

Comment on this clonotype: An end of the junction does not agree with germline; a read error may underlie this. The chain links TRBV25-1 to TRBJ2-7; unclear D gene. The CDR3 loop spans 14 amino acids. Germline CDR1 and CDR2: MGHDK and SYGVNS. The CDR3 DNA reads TGTGCCAGCAGTGAGGGCGGACCTAGGTACGAGCAGTGCTTC. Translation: CASSEGGPRYEQCF.

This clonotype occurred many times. In DNA, the CDR3 is TGTGCCAGCAGTGAGAGAAGGCTGAACACTGAAGCTTTCTTT. Amino acids: CASSERRLNTEAFF. V and J are TRBV6-1 and TRBJ1-1; unclear D gene. Germline-derived CDR1 and CDR2 are MNHNS and SASEGT. CDR3 size: 14 residues. Trimming left V 3 bases short and J 0 bases short, with 8 bases between.

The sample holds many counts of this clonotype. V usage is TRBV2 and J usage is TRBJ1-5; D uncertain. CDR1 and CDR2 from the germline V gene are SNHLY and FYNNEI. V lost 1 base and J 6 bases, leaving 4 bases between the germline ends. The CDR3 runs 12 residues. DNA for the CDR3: TGTGCCAGCAGTGAAGTTCGTCAGCCCCAGCATTTT. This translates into CASSEVRQPQHF.

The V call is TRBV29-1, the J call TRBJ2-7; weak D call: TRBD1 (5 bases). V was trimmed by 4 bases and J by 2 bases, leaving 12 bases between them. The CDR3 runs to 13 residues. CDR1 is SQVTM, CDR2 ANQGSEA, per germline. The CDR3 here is CSVASDRTYEQYF. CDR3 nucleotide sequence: TGCAGCGTTGCCTCCGACAGAACCTACGAGCAGTACTTC.

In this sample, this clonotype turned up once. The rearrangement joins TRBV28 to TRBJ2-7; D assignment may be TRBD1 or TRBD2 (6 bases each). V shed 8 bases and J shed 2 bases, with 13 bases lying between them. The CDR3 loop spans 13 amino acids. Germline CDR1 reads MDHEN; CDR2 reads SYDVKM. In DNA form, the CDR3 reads TGTGCCAGCCGGAGAGGGGGGCCCTACGAGCAGTACTTC. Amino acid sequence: CASRRGGPYEQYF.

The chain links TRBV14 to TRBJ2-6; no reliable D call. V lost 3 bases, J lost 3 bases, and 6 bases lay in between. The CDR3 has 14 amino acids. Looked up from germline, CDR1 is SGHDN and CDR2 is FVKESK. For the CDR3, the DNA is TGTGCCAGCAGCCAGACAATTGGGGCCAACGTCCTGACTTTC. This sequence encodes CASSQTIGANVLTF.

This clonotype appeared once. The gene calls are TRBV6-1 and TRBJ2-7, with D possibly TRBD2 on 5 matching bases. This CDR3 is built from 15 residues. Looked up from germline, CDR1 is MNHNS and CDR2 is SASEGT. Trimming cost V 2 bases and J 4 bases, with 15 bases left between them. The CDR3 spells CASSESGPADYEQYF. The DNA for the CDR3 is TGTGCCAGCAGTGAAAGCGGACCAGCGGATTACGAGCAGTACTTC.